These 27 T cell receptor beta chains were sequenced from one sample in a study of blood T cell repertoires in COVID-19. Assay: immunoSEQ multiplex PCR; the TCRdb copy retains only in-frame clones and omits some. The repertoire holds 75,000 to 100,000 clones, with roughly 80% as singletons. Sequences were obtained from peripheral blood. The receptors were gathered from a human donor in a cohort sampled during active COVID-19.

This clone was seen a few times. The CDR3 DNA follows: TGTGCCAGCAGTGAGACGACACCCGAACAGCCCCAGCATTTT. Translating gives CASSETTPEQPQHF. The rearrangement uses TRBV6-1 and TRBJ1-5, with D hard to call. CDR3 length equals 14 residues. V was pared by 3 bases and J by 7 bases, with 13 bases between. Germline-derived CDR1 and CDR2 are MNHNS and SASEGT.

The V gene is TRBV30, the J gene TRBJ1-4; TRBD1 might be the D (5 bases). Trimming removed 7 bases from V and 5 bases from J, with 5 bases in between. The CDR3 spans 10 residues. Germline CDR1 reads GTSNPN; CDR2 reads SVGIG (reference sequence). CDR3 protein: CASGNEKLFF. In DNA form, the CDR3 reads TGTGCCTCAGGGAATGAAAAACTGTTTTTT.

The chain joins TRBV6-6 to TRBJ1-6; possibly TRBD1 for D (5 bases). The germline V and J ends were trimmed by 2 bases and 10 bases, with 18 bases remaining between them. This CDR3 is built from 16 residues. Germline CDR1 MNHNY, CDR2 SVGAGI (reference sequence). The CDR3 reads CASSYLGQTGGSPLHF. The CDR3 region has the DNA TGTGCCAGCAGTTACCTAGGGCAGACCGGGGGGTCACCCCTCCACTTT.

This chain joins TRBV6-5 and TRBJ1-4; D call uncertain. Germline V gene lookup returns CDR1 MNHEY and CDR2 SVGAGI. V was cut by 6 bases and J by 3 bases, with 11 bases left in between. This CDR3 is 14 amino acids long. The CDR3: CASRKGGSNEKLFF. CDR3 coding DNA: TGTGCCAGCAGGAAGGGAGGATCTAATGAAAAACTGTTTTTT.

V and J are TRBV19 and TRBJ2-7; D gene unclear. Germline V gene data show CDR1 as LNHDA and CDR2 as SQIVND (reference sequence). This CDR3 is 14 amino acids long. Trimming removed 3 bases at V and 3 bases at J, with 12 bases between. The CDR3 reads CASSIRVGLYEQYF. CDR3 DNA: TGTGCCAGTAGTATCCGGGTCGGCCTCTACGAGCAGTACTTC. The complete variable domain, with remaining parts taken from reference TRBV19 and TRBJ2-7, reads DGGITQSPKYLFRKEGQNVTLSCEQNLNHDAMYWYRQDPGQGLRLIYYSQIVNDFQKGDIAEGYSVSREKKESFPLTVTSAQKNPTAFYLCASSIRVGLYEQYFGPGTRLTVT.

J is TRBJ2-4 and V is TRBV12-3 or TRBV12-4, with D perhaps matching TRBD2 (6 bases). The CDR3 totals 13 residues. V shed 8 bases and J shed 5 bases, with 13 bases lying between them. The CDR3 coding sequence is TGTGCCAGCGGGTTAACGGGGGAAAACATTCAGTACTTC. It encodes CASGLTGENIQYF.

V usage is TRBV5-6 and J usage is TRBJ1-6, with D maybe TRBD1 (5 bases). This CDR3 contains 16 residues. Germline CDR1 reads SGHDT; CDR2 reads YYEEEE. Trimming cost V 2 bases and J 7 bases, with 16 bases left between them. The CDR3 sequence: CASSFPGTPGNSPLHF. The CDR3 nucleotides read TGTGCCAGCAGCTTTCCCGGGACTCCGGGGAATTCACCCCTCCACTTT.

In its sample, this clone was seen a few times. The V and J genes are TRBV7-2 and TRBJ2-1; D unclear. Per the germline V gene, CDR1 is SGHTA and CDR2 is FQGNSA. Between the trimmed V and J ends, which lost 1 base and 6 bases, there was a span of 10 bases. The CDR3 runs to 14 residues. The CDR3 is CASSLVTNANEQFF. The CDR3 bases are TGTGCCAGCAGCTTAGTTACAAACGCCAATGAGCAGTTCTTC.

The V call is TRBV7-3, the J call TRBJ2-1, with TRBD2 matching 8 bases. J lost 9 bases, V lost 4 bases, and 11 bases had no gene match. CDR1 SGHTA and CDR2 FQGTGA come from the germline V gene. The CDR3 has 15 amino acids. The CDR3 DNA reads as TGTGCCAGCAGCTCAAGGGGACTAGAAGGGGGTGAGCAGTTCTTC. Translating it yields CASSSRGLEGGEQFF.

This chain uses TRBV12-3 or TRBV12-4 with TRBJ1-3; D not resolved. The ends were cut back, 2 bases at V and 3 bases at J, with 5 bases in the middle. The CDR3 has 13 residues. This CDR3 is CASSLQVGNTIYF. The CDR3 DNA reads TGTGCCAGCAGTTTACAGGTTGGAAACACCATATATTTT.

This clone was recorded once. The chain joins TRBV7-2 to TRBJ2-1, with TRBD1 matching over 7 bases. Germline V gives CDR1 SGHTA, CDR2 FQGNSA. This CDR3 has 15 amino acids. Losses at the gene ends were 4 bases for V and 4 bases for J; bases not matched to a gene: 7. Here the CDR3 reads CASSSPRQGYNEQFF. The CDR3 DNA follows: TGTGCCAGCAGCTCCCCAAGACAGGGATACAATGAGCAGTTCTTC.

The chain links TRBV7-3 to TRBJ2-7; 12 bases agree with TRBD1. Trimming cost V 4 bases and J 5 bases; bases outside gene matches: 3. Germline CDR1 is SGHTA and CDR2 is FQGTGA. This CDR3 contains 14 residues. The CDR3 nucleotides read TGTGCCAGCAGCTGGGGACAGGGGGCCGACGAGCAGTACTTC. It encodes CASSWGQGADEQYF. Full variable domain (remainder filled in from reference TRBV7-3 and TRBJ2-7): GAGVSQTPSNKVTEKGKYVELRCDPISGHTALYWYRQSLGQGPEFLIYFQGTGAADDSGLPNDRFFAVRPEGSVSTLKIQRTERGDSAVYLCASSWGQGADEQYFGPGTRLTVT.

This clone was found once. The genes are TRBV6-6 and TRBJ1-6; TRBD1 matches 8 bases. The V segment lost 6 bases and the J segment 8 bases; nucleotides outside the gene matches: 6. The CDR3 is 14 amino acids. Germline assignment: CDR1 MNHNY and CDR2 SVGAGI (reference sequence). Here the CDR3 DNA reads TGTGCCAGCAGCCAGGACAGGGTGTATTCACCCCTCCACTTT. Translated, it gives CASSQDRVYSPLHF.

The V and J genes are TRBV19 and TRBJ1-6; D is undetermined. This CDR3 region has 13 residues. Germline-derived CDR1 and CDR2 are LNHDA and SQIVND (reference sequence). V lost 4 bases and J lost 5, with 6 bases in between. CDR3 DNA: TGTGCCAGTAGTAGCCGGGATAATTCACCCCTCCACTTT. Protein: CASSSRDNSPLHF.

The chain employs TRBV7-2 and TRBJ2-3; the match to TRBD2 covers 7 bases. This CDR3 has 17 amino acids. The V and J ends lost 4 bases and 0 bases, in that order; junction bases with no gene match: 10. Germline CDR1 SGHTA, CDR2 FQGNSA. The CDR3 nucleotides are TGTGCCAGCAGCTGGGGGGGTGGAGCGACTAGCACAGATACGCAGTATTTT. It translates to CASSWGGGATSTDTQYF. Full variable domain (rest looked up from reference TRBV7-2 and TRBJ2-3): GAGVSQSPSNKVTEKGKDVELRCDPISGHTALYWYRQSLGQGLEFLIYFQGNSAPDKSGLPSDRFSAERTGGSVSTLTIQRTQQEDSAVYLCASSWGGGATSTDTQYFGPGTRLTVL.

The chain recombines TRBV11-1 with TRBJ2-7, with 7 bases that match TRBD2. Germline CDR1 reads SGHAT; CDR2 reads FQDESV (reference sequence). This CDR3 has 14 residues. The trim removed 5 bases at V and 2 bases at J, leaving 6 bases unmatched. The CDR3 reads CASSIELATYEQYF. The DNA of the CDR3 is TGTGCCAGCAGCATCGAACTAGCGACCTACGAGCAGTACTTC.

CDR3 protein: CASSFTTGGNPTF. DNA for the CDR3: TGTGCCAGCAGCTTCACCACGGGAGGGAACCCTACCTTC. This chain joins TRBV7-3 and TRBJ1-2, with D uncertain. Germline CDR1 reads SGHTA; CDR2 reads FQGTGA. The V end lost 3 bases, the J end lost 14 bases, and 19 bases lay between the germline ends. The CDR3 has 13 residues.

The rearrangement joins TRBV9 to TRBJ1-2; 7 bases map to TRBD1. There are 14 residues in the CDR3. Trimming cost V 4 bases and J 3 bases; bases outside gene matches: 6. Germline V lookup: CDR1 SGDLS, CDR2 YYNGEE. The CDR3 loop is CASSPTGQHYGYTF. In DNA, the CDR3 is TGTGCCAGCAGCCCGACGGGACAGCACTATGGCTACACCTTC. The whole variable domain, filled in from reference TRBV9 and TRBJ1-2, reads DSGVTQTPKHLITATGQRVTLRCSPRSGDLSVYWYQQSLDQGLQFLIQYYNGEERAKGNILERFSAQQFPDLHSELNLSSLELGDSALYFCASSPTGQHYGYTFGSGTRLTVV.

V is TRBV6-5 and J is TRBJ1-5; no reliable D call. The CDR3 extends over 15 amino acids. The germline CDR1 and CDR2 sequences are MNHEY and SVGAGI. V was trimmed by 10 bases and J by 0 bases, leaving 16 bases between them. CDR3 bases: TGTGCCACCAACCCAATTGGGCTTAGCAATCAGCCCCAGCATTTT. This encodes CATNPIGLSNQPQHF.

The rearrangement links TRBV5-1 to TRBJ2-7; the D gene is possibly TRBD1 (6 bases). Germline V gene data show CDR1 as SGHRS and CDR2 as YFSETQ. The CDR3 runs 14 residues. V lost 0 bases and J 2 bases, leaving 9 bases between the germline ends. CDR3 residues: CASSLGQVAYEQYF. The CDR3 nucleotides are TGCGCCAGCAGCTTGGGACAGGTGGCCTACGAGCAGTACTTC.

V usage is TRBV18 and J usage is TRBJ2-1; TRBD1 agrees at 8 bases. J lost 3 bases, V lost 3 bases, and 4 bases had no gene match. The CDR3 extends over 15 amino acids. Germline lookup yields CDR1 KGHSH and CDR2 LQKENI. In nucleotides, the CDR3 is TGTGCCAGCTCACCGGGACAGGTCTACTACAATGAGCAGTTCTTC. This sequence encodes CASSPGQVYYNEQFF.

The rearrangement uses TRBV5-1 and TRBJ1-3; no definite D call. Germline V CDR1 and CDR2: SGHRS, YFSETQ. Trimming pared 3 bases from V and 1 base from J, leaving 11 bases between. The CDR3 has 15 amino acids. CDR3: CASSSEPGSGNTIYF. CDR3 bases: TGCGCCAGCAGCTCCGAGCCGGGGTCTGGAAACACCATATATTTT.

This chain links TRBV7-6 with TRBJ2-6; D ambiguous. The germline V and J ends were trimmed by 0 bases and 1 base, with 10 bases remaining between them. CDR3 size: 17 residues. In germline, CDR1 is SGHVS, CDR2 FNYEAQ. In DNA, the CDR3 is TGTGCCAGCAGCTTAGCGGTGGCCGGGTCTGGGGCCAACGTCCTGACTTTC. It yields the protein CASSLAVAGSGANVLTF.

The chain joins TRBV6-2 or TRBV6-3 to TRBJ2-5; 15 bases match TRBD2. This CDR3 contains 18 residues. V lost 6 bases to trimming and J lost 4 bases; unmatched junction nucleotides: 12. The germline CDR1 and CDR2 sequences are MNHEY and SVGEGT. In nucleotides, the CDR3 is TGTGCCAGCAGCCGAGGACTAGCGGGAGGGCCGGGTAGAGAGACCCAGTACTTC. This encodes CASSRGLAGGPGRETQYF.

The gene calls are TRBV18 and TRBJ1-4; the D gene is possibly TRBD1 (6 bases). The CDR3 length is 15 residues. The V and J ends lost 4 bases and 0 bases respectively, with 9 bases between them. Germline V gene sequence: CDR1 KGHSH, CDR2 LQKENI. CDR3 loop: CASSRGQPTNEKLFF. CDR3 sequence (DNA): TGTGCCAGCTCACGAGGACAGCCAACTAATGAAAAACTGTTTTTT.

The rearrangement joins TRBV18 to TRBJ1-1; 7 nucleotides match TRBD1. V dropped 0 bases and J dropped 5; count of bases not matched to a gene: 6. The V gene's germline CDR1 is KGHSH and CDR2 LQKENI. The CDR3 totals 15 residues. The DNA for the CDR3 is TGTGCCAGCTCACCACCCAGGGGGTGGAGTACTGAAGCTTTCTTT. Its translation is CASSPPRGWSTEAFF.

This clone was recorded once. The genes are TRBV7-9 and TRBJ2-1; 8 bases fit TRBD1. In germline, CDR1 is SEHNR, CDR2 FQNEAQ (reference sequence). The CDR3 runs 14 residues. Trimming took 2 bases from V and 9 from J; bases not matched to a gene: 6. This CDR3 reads CASSLLQGVGEQFF. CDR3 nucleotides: TGTGCCAGCAGCTTACTACAGGGGGTTGGTGAGCAGTTCTTC.